A selection of T cell receptor beta chains follows, all from one sample in a study of human T cells and chemical hapten exposure. TCRdb reanalysed the RACE reads using MiXCR and keeps one entry per CDR3 protein. The repertoire includes some 88,000 distinct CDR3 sequences, approximately 11% of them detected once, and around 2.1% sits in the top ten. The sample consisted of whole blood, taken in connection with sensitization to the hapten diphenylcyclopropenone (DPC). These TCRs come from a man aged 40-55 years with alopecia areata. Some clones in this sample may be carry-over from other donors' samples. CDR3s include the opening cysteine and the closing phenylalanine or tryptophan. A D gene is named only where the DNA matches it firmly. Clone sizes are given selectively: once, few, many, or a class where the clone is expanded.

j_call: TRBJ2-3
d_call: .
cdr3_length: 14
v_call: TRBV20-1
clone_size: .
cdr3_aa: CSAPGETYTDTQYF
cdr3_nt: TGCAGTGCCCCGGGAGAGACCTACACAGATACGCAGTATTTT

j_call: TRBJ2-1
d_call: TRBD2
cdr3_length: 16
v_call: TRBV18
clone_size: many
cdr3_aa: CASSPPTGTNYNEQFF
cdr3_nt: TGTGCCAGCTCACCACCAACTGGGACTAACTACAATGAGCAGTTCTTC

j_call: TRBJ1-2
d_call: .
cdr3_length: 15
v_call: TRBV27
clone_size: .
cdr3_aa: CASSPYLGHGGGYTF
cdr3_nt: TGTGCCAGCAGTCCTTACTTGGGACACGGGGGCGGCTACACCTTC

j_call: TRBJ2-1
d_call: TRBD2
cdr3_length: 16
v_call: TRBV7-6
clone_size: once
cdr3_aa: CASSLGVSSGRYEQFF
cdr3_nt: TGTGCCAGCAGCTTAGGGGTTTCTAGCGGGCGGTATGAGCAGTTCTTC

j_call: TRBJ2-1
d_call: .
cdr3_length: 13
v_call: TRBV28
clone_size: .
cdr3_aa: CASSTPLPPQQFF
cdr3_nt: TGTGCCAGCAGTACCCCCCTACCCCCTCAGCAGTTCTTC

j_call: TRBJ2-2
d_call: .
cdr3_length: 15
v_call: TRBV5-1
clone_size: .
cdr3_aa: CASSLGTHNTGELFF
cdr3_nt: TGCGCCAGCAGCCTCGGGACCCACAACACCGGGGAGCTGTTTTTT

j_call: TRBJ1-5
d_call: .
cdr3_length: 17
v_call: TRBV7-8
clone_size: many
cdr3_aa: CASSSETRTVSNQPQHF
cdr3_nt: TGTGCCAGCAGCTCAGAAACTAGGACAGTTAGCAATCAGCCCCAGCATTTT

j_call: TRBJ2-5
d_call: .
cdr3_length: 16
v_call: TRBV7-2
clone_size: few
cdr3_aa: CASSFRKARGEETQYF
cdr3_nt: TGTGCCAGCAGCTTTCGGAAGGCCAGGGGGGAAGAGACCCAGTACTTC

j_call: TRBJ2-1
d_call: TRBD2
cdr3_length: 14
v_call: TRBV20-1
clone_size: .
cdr3_aa: CSGIAGGRYNEQFF
cdr3_nt: TGCAGCGGGATAGCGGGAGGACGATACAATGAGCAGTTCTTC

j_call: TRBJ1-4
d_call: .
cdr3_length: 17
v_call: TRBV4-2
clone_size: few
cdr3_aa: CASSQGITGTTNEKLFF
cdr3_nt: TGTGCCAGCAGCCAGGGCATAACAGGGACGACTAATGAAAAACTGTTTTTT

j_call: TRBJ1-4
d_call: .
cdr3_length: 14
v_call: TRBV20-1
clone_size: many
cdr3_aa: CSATPGGKNEKLFF
cdr3_nt: TGCAGTGCAACCCCCGGCGGCAAGAATGAAAAACTGTTTTTT

j_call: TRBJ2-3
d_call: TRBD2
cdr3_length: 17
v_call: TRBV11-2
clone_size: .
cdr3_aa: CASSLLPGGRGADTQYF
cdr3_nt: TGTGCCAGCAGCTTACTCCCCGGCGGGAGAGGTGCAGATACGCAGTATTTT

j_call: TRBJ2-3
d_call: TRBD1
cdr3_length: 15
v_call: TRBV20-1
clone_size: few
cdr3_aa: CSAIWTGVSTDTQYF
cdr3_nt: TGCAGTGCTATCTGGACAGGGGTTAGCACAGATACGCAGTATTTT

j_call: TRBJ2-6
d_call: .
cdr3_length: 16
v_call: TRBV10-3
clone_size: few
cdr3_aa: CAISRTVESGANVLTF
cdr3_nt: TGTGCCATCAGTCGGACAGTGGAGTCTGGGGCCAACGTCCTGACTTTC

j_call: TRBJ2-5
d_call: TRBD1
cdr3_length: 14
v_call: TRBV6-5
clone_size: .
cdr3_aa: CASSWDRVQETQYF
cdr3_nt: TGTGCCAGCAGCTGGGACAGGGTTCAAGAGACCCAGTACTTC

j_call: TRBJ2-3
d_call: TRBD2
cdr3_length: 15
v_call: TRBV7-2
clone_size: few
cdr3_aa: CASRAGLAATDTQYF
cdr3_nt: TGTGCCAGCAGAGCGGGACTAGCGGCCACAGATACGCAGTATTTT

j_call: TRBJ1-2
d_call: .
cdr3_length: 13
v_call: TRBV12-3/TRBV12-4
clone_size: few
cdr3_aa: CASTSPGGYGYTF
cdr3_nt: TGTGCCAGCACCTCCCCGGGGGGCTATGGCTACACCTTC

j_call: TRBJ1-1
d_call: .
cdr3_length: 12
v_call: TRBV29-1
clone_size: many
cdr3_aa: CSVDWGPTEAFF
cdr3_nt: TGCAGCGTTGATTGGGGGCCGACTGAAGCTTTCTTT

j_call: TRBJ2-6
d_call: .
cdr3_length: 18
v_call: TRBV12-3/TRBV12-4
clone_size: few
cdr3_aa: CASSLARSGTSGANVLTF
cdr3_nt: TGTGCCAGCAGTTTAGCGAGGTCAGGGACCTCTGGGGCCAACGTCCTGACTTTC

j_call: TRBJ1-1
d_call: .
cdr3_length: 15
v_call: TRBV6-1
clone_size: .
cdr3_aa: CASSEYPQGTYEAFF
cdr3_nt: TGTGCCAGCAGTGAATATCCCCAGGGGACCTATGAAGCTTTCTTT

j_call: TRBJ2-1
d_call: .
cdr3_length: 16
v_call: TRBV24-1
clone_size: .
cdr3_aa: CATSDGPRSSYNEQFF
cdr3_nt: TGTGCCACCAGTGATGGACCCCGGAGCTCCTACAATGAGCAGTTCTTC

j_call: TRBJ2-5
d_call: .
cdr3_length: 14
v_call: TRBV5-1
clone_size: many
cdr3_aa: CASSLAGYQETQYF
cdr3_nt: TGCGCCAGCAGCTTGGCGGGGTATCAAGAGACCCAGTACTTC

j_call: TRBJ2-1
d_call: .
cdr3_length: 12
v_call: TRBV7-2
clone_size: .
cdr3_aa: CASSSIYSEQFF
cdr3_nt: TGTGCCAGCAGCTCCATTTACAGTGAGCAGTTCTTC

j_call: TRBJ1-1
d_call: .
cdr3_length: 13
v_call: TRBV5-6
clone_size: many
cdr3_aa: CASSWGVAPEAFF
cdr3_nt: TGTGCCAGCAGCTGGGGCGTAGCTCCCGAAGCTTTCTTT

j_call: TRBJ2-2
d_call: .
cdr3_length: 15
v_call: TRBV7-9
clone_size: many
cdr3_aa: CASSFLSGFPGELFF
cdr3_nt: TGTGCCAGCAGCTTTCTATCGGGGTTTCCCGGGGAGCTGTTTTTT

j_call: TRBJ2-5
d_call: TRBD2
cdr3_length: 14
v_call: TRBV5-1
clone_size: .
cdr3_aa: CASSLRGVGETQYF
cdr3_nt: TGCGCCAGCAGCTTGCGGGGGGTCGGAGAGACCCAGTACTTC

j_call: TRBJ1-4
d_call: TRBD1
cdr3_length: 14
v_call: TRBV6-5
clone_size: few
cdr3_aa: CASRGTAGYEKLFF
cdr3_nt: TGTGCCAGCAGGGGGACAGCCGGATATGAAAAACTGTTTTTT

j_call: TRBJ2-5
d_call: .
cdr3_length: 15
v_call: TRBV7-2
clone_size: few
cdr3_aa: CASSLVSGARETQYF
cdr3_nt: TGTGCCAGCAGCTTAGTGTCTGGGGCGCGGGAGACCCAGTACTTC

j_call: TRBJ2-7
d_call: .
cdr3_length: 13
v_call: TRBV12-3/TRBV12-4
clone_size: .
cdr3_aa: CASRLQGEGEQYF
cdr3_nt: TGTGCCAGCAGGCTACAGGGGGAGGGGGAGCAGTACTTC

j_call: TRBJ2-7
d_call: TRBD2
cdr3_length: 15
v_call: TRBV6-6
clone_size: few
cdr3_aa: CASSWRGSVSYEQYF
cdr3_nt: TGTGCCAGCAGTTGGCGGGGGAGTGTTTCCTACGAGCAGTACTTC

j_call: TRBJ2-5
d_call: .
cdr3_length: 15
v_call: TRBV25-1
clone_size: .
cdr3_aa: CASSEYKGLGETQYF
cdr3_nt: TGTGCCAGCAGTGAATACAAGGGGTTGGGGGAGACCCAGTACTTC

j_call: TRBJ2-5
d_call: TRBD1
cdr3_length: 17
v_call: TRBV7-8
clone_size: .
cdr3_aa: CASSLGTGTGPGETQYF
cdr3_nt: TGTGCCAGCAGCTTGGGGACCGGGACAGGGCCGGGAGAGACCCAGTACTTC